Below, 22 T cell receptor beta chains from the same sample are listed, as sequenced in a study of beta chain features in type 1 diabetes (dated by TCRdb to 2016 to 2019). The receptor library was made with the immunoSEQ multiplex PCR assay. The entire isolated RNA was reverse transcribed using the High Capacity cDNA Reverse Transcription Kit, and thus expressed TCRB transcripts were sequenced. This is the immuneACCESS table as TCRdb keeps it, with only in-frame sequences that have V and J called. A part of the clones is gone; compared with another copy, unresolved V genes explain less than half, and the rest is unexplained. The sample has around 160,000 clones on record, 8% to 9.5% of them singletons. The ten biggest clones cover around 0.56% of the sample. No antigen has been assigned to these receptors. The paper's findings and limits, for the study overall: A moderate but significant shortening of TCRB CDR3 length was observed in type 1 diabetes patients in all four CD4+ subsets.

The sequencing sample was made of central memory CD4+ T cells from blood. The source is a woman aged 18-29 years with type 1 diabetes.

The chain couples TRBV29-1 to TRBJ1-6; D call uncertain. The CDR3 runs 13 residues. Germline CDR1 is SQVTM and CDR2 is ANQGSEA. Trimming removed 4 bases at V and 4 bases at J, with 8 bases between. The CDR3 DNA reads TGCAGCGTTGGTGAAGCATATAATTCACCCCTCCACTTT. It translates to CSVGEAYNSPLHF.

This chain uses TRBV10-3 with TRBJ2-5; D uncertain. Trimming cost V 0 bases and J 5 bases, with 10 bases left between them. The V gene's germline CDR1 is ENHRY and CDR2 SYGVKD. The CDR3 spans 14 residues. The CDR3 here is CAISESNRLETQYF. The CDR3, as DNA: TGTGCCATCAGTGAGTCGAATAGATTGGAGACCCAGTACTTC.

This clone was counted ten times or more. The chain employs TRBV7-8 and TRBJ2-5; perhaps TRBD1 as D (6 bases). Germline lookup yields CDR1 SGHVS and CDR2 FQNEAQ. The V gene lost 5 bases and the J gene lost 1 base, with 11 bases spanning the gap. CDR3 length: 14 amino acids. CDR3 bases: TGTGCCAGCAGCACTCGGACAGTCCAAGAGACCCAGTACTTC. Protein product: CASSTRTVQETQYF.

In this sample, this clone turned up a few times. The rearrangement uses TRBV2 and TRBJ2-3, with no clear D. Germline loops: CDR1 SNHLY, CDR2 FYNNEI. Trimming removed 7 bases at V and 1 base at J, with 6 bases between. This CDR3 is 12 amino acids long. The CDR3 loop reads CASKERTDTQYF. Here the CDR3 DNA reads TGTGCCAGCAAAGAGCGCACAGATACGCAGTATTTT.

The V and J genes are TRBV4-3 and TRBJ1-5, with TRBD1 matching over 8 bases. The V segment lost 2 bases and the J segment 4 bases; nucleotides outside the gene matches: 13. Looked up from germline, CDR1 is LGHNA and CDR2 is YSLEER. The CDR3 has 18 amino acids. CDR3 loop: CASSQIYLTGGGNQPQHF. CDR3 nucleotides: TGCGCCAGCAGCCAAATCTACCTTACAGGGGGAGGAAATCAGCCCCAGCATTTT.

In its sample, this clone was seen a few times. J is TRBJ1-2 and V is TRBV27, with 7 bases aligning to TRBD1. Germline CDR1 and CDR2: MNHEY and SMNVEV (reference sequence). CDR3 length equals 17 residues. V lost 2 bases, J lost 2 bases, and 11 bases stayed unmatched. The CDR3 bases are TGTGCCAGCAGTTTAACCCTGGAGACAGGGCGAAACTATGGCTACACCTTC. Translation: CASSLTLETGRNYGYTF.

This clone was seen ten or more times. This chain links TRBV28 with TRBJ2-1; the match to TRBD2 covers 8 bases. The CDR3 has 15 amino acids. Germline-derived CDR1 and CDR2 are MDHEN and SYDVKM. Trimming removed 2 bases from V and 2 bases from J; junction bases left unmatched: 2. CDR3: CASSLASGPYNEQFF. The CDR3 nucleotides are TGTGCCAGCAGTTTAGCTAGCGGGCCCTACAATGAGCAGTTCTTC.

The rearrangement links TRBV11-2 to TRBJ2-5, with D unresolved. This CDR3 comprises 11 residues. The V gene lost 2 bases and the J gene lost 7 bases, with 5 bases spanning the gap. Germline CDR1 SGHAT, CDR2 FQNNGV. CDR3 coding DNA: TGTGCCAGCAGCTTAACTGGGACCCAGTACTTC. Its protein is CASSLTGTQYF.

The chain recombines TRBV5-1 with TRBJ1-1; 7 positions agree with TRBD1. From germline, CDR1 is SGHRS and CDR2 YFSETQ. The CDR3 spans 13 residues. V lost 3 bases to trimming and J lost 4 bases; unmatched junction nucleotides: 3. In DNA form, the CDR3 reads TGCGCCAGCAGCTGGGACAGCGGCACTGAAGCTTTCTTT. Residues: CASSWDSGTEAFF.

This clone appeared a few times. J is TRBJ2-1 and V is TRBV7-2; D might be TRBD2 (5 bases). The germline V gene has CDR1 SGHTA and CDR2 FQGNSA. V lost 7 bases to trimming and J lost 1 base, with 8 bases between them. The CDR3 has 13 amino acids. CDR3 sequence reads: CASTPGSYNEQFF. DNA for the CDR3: TGTGCCAGCACCCCGGGATCCTACAATGAGCAGTTCTTC.

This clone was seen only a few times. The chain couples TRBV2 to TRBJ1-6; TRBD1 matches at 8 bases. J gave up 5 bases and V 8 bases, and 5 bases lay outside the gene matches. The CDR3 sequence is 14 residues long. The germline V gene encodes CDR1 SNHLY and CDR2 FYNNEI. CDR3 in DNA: TGTGCCAGCGATGGACAGGGCAATAATTCACCCCTCCACTTT. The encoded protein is CASDGQGNNSPLHF.

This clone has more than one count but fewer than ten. The CDR3 DNA reads TGTGCCAGCAGCCCTACAGGGCCCGAGACCCAGTACTTC. The encoded protein is CASSPTGPETQYF. The rearrangement joins TRBV7-2 to TRBJ2-5, with TRBD1 as a possible D gene (6 bases). Germline-derived CDR1 and CDR2 are SGHTA and FQGNSA. CDR3 length: 13 residues. The V end lost 5 bases, the J end lost 5 bases, and 12 bases lay between the germline ends.

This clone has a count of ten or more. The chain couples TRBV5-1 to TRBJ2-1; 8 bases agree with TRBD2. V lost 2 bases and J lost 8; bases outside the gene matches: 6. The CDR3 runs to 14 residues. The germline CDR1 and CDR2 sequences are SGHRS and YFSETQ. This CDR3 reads CASSFREGGYEQFF. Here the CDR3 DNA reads TGCGCCAGCAGCTTCCGGGAGGGCGGCTATGAGCAGTTCTTC.

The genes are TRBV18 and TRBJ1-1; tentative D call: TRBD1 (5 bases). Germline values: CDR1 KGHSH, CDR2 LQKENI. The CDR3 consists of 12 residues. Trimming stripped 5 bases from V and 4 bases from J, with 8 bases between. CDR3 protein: CASSAQGTEAFF. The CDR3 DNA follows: TGTGCCAGCTCAGCTCAGGGCACTGAAGCTTTCTTT.

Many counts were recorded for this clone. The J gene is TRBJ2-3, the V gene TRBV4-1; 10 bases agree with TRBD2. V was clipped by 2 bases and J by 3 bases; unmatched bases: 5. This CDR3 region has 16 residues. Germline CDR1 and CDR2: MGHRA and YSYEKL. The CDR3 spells CASSQTPSGGTDTQYF. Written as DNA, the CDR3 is TGCGCCAGCAGCCAAACCCCTAGCGGGGGTACAGATACGCAGTATTTT.

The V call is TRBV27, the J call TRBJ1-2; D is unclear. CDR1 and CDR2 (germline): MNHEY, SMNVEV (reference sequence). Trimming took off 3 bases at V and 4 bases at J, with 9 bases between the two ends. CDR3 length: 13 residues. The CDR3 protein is CASSFRGLYGYTF. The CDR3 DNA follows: TGTGCCAGCAGTTTTCGAGGGCTCTATGGCTACACCTTC.

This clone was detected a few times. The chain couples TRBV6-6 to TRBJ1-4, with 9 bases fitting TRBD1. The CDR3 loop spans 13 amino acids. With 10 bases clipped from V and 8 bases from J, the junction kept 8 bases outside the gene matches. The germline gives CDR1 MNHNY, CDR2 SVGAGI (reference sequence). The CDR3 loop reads CAISGTGNEKLFF. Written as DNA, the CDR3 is TGTGCCATCTCCGGGACAGGGAACGAAAAACTGTTTTTT.

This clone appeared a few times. CDR3 sequence reads: CATQGANQPQHF. In DNA, the CDR3 is TGTGCCACCCAGGGGGCGAATCAGCCCCAGCATTTT. This chain connects TRBV28 to TRBJ1-5; 8 bases match TRBD1. Germline CDR1 reads MDHEN; CDR2 reads SYDVKM. The CDR3 contains 12 residues. Trimming removed 10 bases from V and 4 bases from J; junction bases left unmatched: 3.

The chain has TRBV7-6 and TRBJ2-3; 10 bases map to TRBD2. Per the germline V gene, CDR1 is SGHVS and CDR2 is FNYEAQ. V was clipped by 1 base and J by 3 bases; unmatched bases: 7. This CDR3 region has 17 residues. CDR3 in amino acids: CASSLGGASGRTDTQYF. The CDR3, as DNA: TGTGCCAGCAGCTTAGGGGGGGCTAGCGGGAGAACAGATACGCAGTATTTT.

The CDR3 region has the DNA TGTGCCAGCCTCCCGGCTAGCGGGGGCACAGATACGCAGTATTTT. Encoded protein: CASLPASGGTDTQYF. The V call is TRBV27, the J call TRBJ2-3; 9 bases are shared with TRBD2. The V and J ends lost 8 bases and 1 base, in that order; junction bases with no gene match: 7. The CDR3 length is 15 residues. Germline V CDR1 and CDR2: MNHEY, SMNVEV (reference sequence).

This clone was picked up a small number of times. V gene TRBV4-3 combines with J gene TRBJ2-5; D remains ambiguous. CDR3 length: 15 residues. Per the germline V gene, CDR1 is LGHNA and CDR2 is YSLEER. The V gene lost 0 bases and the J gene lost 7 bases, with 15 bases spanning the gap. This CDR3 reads CASSQDEVADSTQYF. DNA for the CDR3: TGCGCCAGCAGCCAAGATGAGGTGGCTGACTCGACCCAGTACTTC.

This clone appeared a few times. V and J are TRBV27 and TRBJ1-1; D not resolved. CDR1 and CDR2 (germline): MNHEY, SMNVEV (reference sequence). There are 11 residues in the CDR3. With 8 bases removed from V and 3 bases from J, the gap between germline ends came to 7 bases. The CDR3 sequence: CASVFHTEAFF. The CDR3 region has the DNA TGTGCCAGCGTCTTTCACACTGAAGCTTTCTTT.